The 13 T cell receptor beta chains below come from one sample, sequenced in a study of OX40 agonist ivuxolimab in advanced cancers. Some clones are missing from TCRdb's copy, which holds only in-frame ones; the method was immunoSEQ multiplex PCR. The table records about 16,000 clones, about 85% of them present only once. Sequencing used CD4+ or CD8+ T cells sorted from blood, obtained in a trial of the OX40 agonist ivuxolimab. The source of these receptors is an adult with an advanced solid tumor such as melanoma, head and neck, liver or kidney cancer.

The V call is TRBV9, the J call TRBJ2-6, with D tentatively TRBD2 (6 bases). The CDR3 consists of 17 residues. Germline V gene data show CDR1 as SGDLS and CDR2 as YYNGEE. Trimming took off 4 bases at V and 2 bases at J, with 16 bases between the two ends. CDR3 sequence reads: CASSPRDWGAGANVLTF. DNA of the CDR3: TGTGCCAGCAGCCCTAGGGATTGGGGGGCTGGGGCCAACGTCCTGACTTTC.

The chain carries TRBV19 and TRBJ2-5; D gene uncertain. Germline loops: CDR1 LNHDA, CDR2 SQIVND (reference sequence). The CDR3 is 13 residues long. Trimming removed 9 bases at V and 1 base at J, with 12 bases between. The CDR3 nucleotides read TGTGCCAGCGCAGTTGGGCGCCAAGAGACCCAGTACTTC. Encoded protein: CASAVGRQETQYF.

This chain connects TRBV5-1 to TRBJ2-5, with D perhaps being TRBD1 or TRBD2 (5 bases each). Germline V gives CDR1 SGHRS, CDR2 YFSETQ. Trimming removed 1 base at V and 5 bases at J, with 15 bases between. CDR3 length equals 15 residues. Written as DNA, the CDR3 is TGCGCCAGCAGCTTGAAAGGGACCTTGGGTGAGACCCAGTACTTC. Translating gives CASSLKGTLGETQYF.

The chain has TRBV5-6 and TRBJ2-7, with 7 positions matching TRBD2. Germline V CDR1 and CDR2: SGHDT, YYEEEE. V gave up 4 bases and J gave up 7 bases; unmatched junction bases: 11. The CDR3 runs to 14 residues. Written as DNA, the CDR3 is TGTGCCAGCAGCCTGACAGCGGGGTATGGGGAGCAGTACTTC. It codes for CASSLTAGYGEQYF.

Note on this clone: Germline and junction disagree at one end, which may indicate a read error. In nucleotides, the CDR3 is TGTGTCAGCAGTTATTCTCAGGGTATGGAGCAGTACTTC. It specifies CVSSYSQGMEQYF. The chain joins TRBV6-6 to TRBJ2-7; D might be TRBD1 (5 bases). The CDR3 loop spans 13 amino acids. Germline values: CDR1 MNHNY, CDR2 SVGAGI (reference sequence).

The V gene is TRBV7-9, the J gene TRBJ2-7; a weak D match, TRBD1 (6 bases). The germline V gene has CDR1 SEHNR and CDR2 FQNEAQ (reference sequence). Trimming shortened V by 3 bases and J by 2 bases, and 14 bases separated the two germline ends. There are 15 residues in the CDR3. In DNA form, the CDR3 reads TGTGCCAGCAGCTTTACCCGGGACAATCCCTACGAGCAGTACTTC. It translates to CASSFTRDNPYEQYF.

The chain employs TRBV28 and TRBJ2-7; 9 nucleotides line up with TRBD1. Germline trimming cut 7 bases from V and 6 bases from J; bases unmatched to any gene: 13. Germline V gives CDR1 MDHEN, CDR2 SYDVKM. The CDR3 contains 15 residues. CDR3 sequence (DNA): TGTGCCAGCACCGTAAACGCCGGGACAGGGACCGAGCAGTACTTC. Translated, it gives CASTVNAGTGTEQYF.

The chain couples TRBV12-2 to TRBJ2-7; the table calls TRBD2, which could not be checked here. TRBV12-2 is classified as a pseudogene. The CDR3 has 11 amino acids. CDR3 nucleotide sequence: TGTGCAAGTCGCCGTCTCTACGAGCAGTACTTC. This sequence encodes CASRRLYEQYF.

This rearrangement joins TRBV13 to TRBJ1-6, with TRBD1 matching over 10 bases. The germline V gene has CDR1 PRHDT and CDR2 FYEKMQ (reference sequence). The CDR3 contains 16 residues. J was trimmed by 4 bases and V by 5 bases; bases with no gene match: 5. The CDR3 coding sequence is TGTGCCAGCAGCAATCGGGACAGGGGATATAATTCACCCCTCCACTTT. This encodes CASSNRDRGYNSPLHF.

This chain uses TRBV28 with TRBJ2-2, with D hard to call. Trimming cost V 3 bases and J 3 bases, with 8 bases left between them. Germline V gene data show CDR1 as MDHEN and CDR2 as SYDVKM. CDR3 length: 14 amino acids. CDR3 in DNA: TGTGCCAGCAGTTTGTTCCGGTACACCGGGGAGCTGTTTTTT. Translating it yields CASSLFRYTGELFF.

The V gene is TRBV9, the J gene TRBJ2-7, with TRBD2 matching 10 bases. V shed 7 bases and J 7 bases; nucleotides not matched to a gene: 8. CDR3 size: 13 residues. Germline CDR1 is SGDLS and CDR2 is YYNGEE. CDR3 loop: CASGSGRAFEQYF. The CDR3 nucleotides read TGTGCCAGCGGAAGCGGGAGGGCCTTTGAGCAGTACTTC.

The CDR3 DNA sequence: TGTGCCAGTAGCTGGACTCCCCTGGACGAGCAGTACTTC. Encoded protein: CASSWTPLDEQYF. The rearrangement joins TRBV19 to TRBJ2-7; D may be TRBD2 (5 bases). This CDR3 spans 13 amino acids. V was shortened by 6 bases and J by 5 bases, with 14 bases between the two germline ends. Germline CDR1 is LNHDA and CDR2 is SQIVND (reference sequence).

This clone was seen only once. The chain's CDR3 is CASSQGQYSNQPQHF. The CDR3 DNA follows: TGTGCCAGCAGTCAAGGACAGTATAGCAATCAGCCCCAGCATTTT. The V call is TRBV6-6, the J call TRBJ1-5, with a possible D match to TRBD1 (6 bases). This CDR3 has 15 amino acids. Germline values: CDR1 MNHNY, CDR2 SVGAGI (reference sequence). V was pared by 5 bases and J by 0 bases, with 11 bases between.